This TCR beta chain was retrieved from a study of blood T cells in healthy people across ages. Study findings and constraints: Per-million-T-cell TCR beta diversity fell roughly linearly with age. In the absence of known donor CMV status, changes in expanded clonotypes were possibly confounded.

This clonotype has just a few counts. Its antigen is unknown. Primed by a sample-barcoded 5' primer and a J-beta primer mix, a second PCR proceeded for about 6 to 11 cycles. Samples each returned at least 3 million CDR3-containing paired-end reads. One entry per CDR3 protein results from TCRdb running MiXCR on the 5' RACE reads. The sample lists 1.5 million to 2 million distinct CDR3 sequences, 28% seen once, with roughly 8% in the top ten. The germline V gene encodes CDR1 MNHNY and CDR2 SVGAGI (reference sequence). This CDR3 has 14 amino acids. Trimming took off 1 base at V and 6 bases at J, with 12 bases between the two ends. Total RNA, at least 5.5 micrograms per sample, came from PBMCs.

This receptor was taken from a woman aged 30 to 39 in good health. This chain uses TRBV6-6 with TRBJ1-2; D gene unclear. Sequencing used blood. CDR3 sequence reads: CASSYLSGSDGYTF. CDR3 nucleotides: TGTGCCAGCAGTTACTTGTCAGGATCGGATGGCTACACCTTC.